This T cell receptor (beta chain) was profiled in a study of spatial heterogeneity in lung cancer. Turning to the study itself: Across the raw uncorrected reads, a unique TCR and UMI combination was observed, on average, more than ten times. Overall study findings and caveats: Whereas they appeared in blood less at follow-up, ubiquitous expanded tumor TCRs appeared there more at resection.

Time point meaning: sample taken at primary tumor resection. Unsorted whole RNA samples from tumor, nontumor lung or frozen PBMC were sequenced. The donors, 72 patients with untreated early-stage non-small cell lung cancer, provided the samples. In its sample, this clonotype was seen many times. What it binds is unknown. TCR cDNA molecules were tagged individually, and each one carried a unique molecular identifier. Each CDR3 protein is one row after TCRdb ran MiXCR on the 5' RACE reads. Among about 16,000 distinct CDR3 sequences listed, 6.5% to 8.5% were seen once. The V gene lost 5 bases and the J gene lost 3 bases, with 14 bases spanning the gap. The CDR3 has 14 amino acids. From germline, CDR1 is SEHNR and CDR2 FQNEAQ (reference sequence).

Specimen: PBMCs, collected at surgery. The sequence derives from a female donor with early-stage non-small cell lung cancer. V and J are TRBV7-9 and TRBJ2-7; D gene uncertain. Written as DNA, the CDR3 is TGTGCCAGCAGCCCTCCCCCCCCGATCTACGAGCAGTACTTC. This gives the protein CASSPPPPIYEQYF.